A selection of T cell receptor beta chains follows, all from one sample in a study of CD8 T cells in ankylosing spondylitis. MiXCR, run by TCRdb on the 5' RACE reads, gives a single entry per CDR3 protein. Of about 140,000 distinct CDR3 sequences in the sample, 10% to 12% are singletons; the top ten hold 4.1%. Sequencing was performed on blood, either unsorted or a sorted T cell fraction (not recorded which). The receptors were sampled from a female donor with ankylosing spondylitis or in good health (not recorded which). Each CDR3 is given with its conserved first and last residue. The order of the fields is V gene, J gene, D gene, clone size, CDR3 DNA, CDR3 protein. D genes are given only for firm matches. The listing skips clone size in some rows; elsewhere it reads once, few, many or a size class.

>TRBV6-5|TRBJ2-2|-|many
TGTGCCAGCAGTTACGGGGGGACTGTGTACACCGGGGAGCTGTTTTTT
CASSYGGTVYTGELFF
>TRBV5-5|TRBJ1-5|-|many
TGTGCCAGCAGCTTGGTAGCTGGGGTCCCTAATCAGCCCCAGCATTTT
CASSLVAGVPNQPQHF
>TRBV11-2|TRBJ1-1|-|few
TGTGCCAGCAGCTTAGATGCGGGGCGGCCGAACACTGAAGCTTTCTTT
CASSLDAGRPNTEAFF
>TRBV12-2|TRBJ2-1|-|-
TGTGCAAGTCGCTTAGTGCTCGACGTGGGCCTTAAGCGGGAGTTCTGCAATGAGCAGTTCTTC
CASRLVLDVGLKREFCNEQFF
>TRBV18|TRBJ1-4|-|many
TGTGCCAGCTCACCATCCGCCCGAGGGGGTTCAACTGATGAAAAACTGTTTTTT
CASSPSARGGSTDEKLFF
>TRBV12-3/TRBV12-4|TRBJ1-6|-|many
TGTGCCAGCAGTCCTAGCACTAAGGGGTCACCCCTCCACTTT
CASSPSTKGSPLHF
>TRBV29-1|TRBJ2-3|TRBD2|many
TGCAGCGTCCTAGCGGAGCTCCCCACAGATACGCAGTATTTT
CSVLAELPTDTQYF
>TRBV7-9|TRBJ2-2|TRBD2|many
TGTGCCAGCCAACCTAGCGGGAAGATGACTCGGGAGCTGTTTTTT
CASQPSGKMTRELFF
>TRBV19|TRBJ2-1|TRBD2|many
TGTGCCAGTACCCCCGGGACTAGCGGGGGGTCCTACAATGAGCAGTTCTTC
CASTPGTSGGSYNEQFF
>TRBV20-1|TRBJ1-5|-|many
TGCAGTGCTAGAGATCCGGACACCCCTTTAGAGCCCCAGCATTTT
CSARDPDTPLEPQHF
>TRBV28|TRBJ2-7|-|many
TGTGCCAGTTCCCAGGCCTACGAGCAGTACTTC
CASSQAYEQYF
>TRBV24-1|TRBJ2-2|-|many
TGTGCCACCAGTGATTCCCGCGGAGCGAACACCGGGGAGCTGTTTTTT
CATSDSRGANTGELFF
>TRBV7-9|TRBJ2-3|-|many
TGTGCCAGCAGCCGCCCCGATACGCAGTATTTT
CASSRPDTQYF
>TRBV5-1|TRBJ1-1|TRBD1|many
TGCGCCAGCAGCTTGGCCGCGGGACAGGGGGCGTCGAACACTGAAGCTTTCTTT
CASSLAAGQGASNTEAFF
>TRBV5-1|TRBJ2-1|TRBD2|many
TGCGCCAGCAGCTCCGGACTAGCGGGGATAGCTCCTAACAATGAGCAGTTCTTC
CASSSGLAGIAPNNEQFF
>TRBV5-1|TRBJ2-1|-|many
TGCGCCAGCAGCTTGGGACAGGAGTACAATGAGCAGTTCTTC
CASSLGQEYNEQFF
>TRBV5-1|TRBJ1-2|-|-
TGCGCCAGCAGCTTGGTGATTAGGTCCGGTGGAATAGATGGCTACACCTTC
CASSLVIRSGGIDGYTF
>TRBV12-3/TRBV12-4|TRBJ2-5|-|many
TGTGCCAGCAGTACGGCCGTCGACCAGAGGCCCCAGTACTTC
CASSTAVDQRPQYF
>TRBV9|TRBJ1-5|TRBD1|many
TGTGCCAGCAGCCGAGGGACAGTCGAGGATCAGCCCCAGCATTTT
CASSRGTVEDQPQHF
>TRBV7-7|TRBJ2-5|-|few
TGTGCCAGCAGCTTATTACCCGGGGTTCAAGAGACCCAGTACTTC
CASSLLPGVQETQYF
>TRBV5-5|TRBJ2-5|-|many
TGTGCCAGCAGCTTGCGCGTGTCAGAGACCCAGTACTTC
CASSLRVSETQYF
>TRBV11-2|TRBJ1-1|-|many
TGTGCCAGCAGCCCCGGGACAACGAACACTGAAGCTTTCTTT
CASSPGTTNTEAFF
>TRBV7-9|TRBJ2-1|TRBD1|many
TGTGCCAGCAGCTTAGACCGGACAGGGGATGAGCAGTTCTTC
CASSLDRTGDEQFF
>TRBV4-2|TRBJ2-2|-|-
TGTGCCATCAGCCTCGGGCCGACGGTGAACACCGGGGAGCTGTTTTTT
CAISLGPTVNTGELFF
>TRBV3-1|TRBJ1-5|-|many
TGTGCCAGCAGCCACGCCTCGACCGAAGATAGCAATCAGCCCCAGCATTTT
CASSHASTEDSNQPQHF
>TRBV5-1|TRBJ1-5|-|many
TGCGCCAGCAGCTTGGATGGGAATCAGCCCCAGCATTTT
CASSLDGNQPQHF